The following is a TCR beta chain sequence with its context. It lacks a known antigen. Base qualities are not recorded, but no much larger clone differs from it by a single base. The junction shows trimming of 0 bases on V and 11 bases on J, and the gene matches do not reach 7 bases of it. In the germline V gene, CDR1 corresponds to SGHVS and CDR2 to FQNEAQ. The CDR3 runs 15 residues from the cysteine to the phenylalanine. Here the CDR3 DNA is all that survives: 45 bases in frame from base 1. This sample was included in a study of a mutant IDH1 vaccine in newly diagnosed glioma (dated by TCRdb to 2020 to 2022). Turning to the overall study: Vaccination began 4-6 weeks after radiotherapy alone, or alongside temozolomide cycles in the chemotherapy-containing groups. Of the 25 to 40 treated patients, approximately 62% were male and approximately 38% were female, and the mean age was approximately 40 years. Before enrollment, patients had received standard therapy of radiotherapy alone, temozolomide alone, or radiochemotherapy with temozolomide; most received the combination. Visit V12 was the week-35 safety follow-up and visit V13 was the week-47 end of study. Six visits were used for peripheral blood collection: V03 (baseline), V05, V07, V10, V12 and V13. Longitudinal TCRB deep sequencing was performed for fewer than 30 treated patients wherever samples were available for exploratory analyses.

General conclusions and limits of the study: PBMC samples for TCRB deep sequencing were selected based on availability. Pseudoprogression appeared unrelated to alterations in the top peripheral T cell clonotypes detected by TCRB sequencing. According to the authors, sample limitations meant that analyses of patient blood samples could not be reproduced. Immune responses induced by the vaccine were seen in over 90% of patients across multiple MHC alleles.

The library was generated by the immunoSEQ multiplex PCR assay. Rearranged TCR beta chain sequences were amplified with the hsTCRB Kit following the manufacturer's protocol. Sequencing of TCRB libraries was carried out on an Illumina MiSeq. Regarding the original processing steps: The kit vendor's proprietary platform handled demultiplexing, trimming and gene mapping. As stored in TCRdb, this immuneACCESS dataset retains in-frame rearrangements with V and J assigned. A fraction of the clones does not appear; measured against another copy, unresolved V genes explain less than half of the discrepancy, and the remainder lacks a known reason. V and J calls and clone size come straight from that table; D and trimming were deduced from the DNA. The sample contains some 50,000 clones, 65% of them found a single time. Together, the top ten hold 4% to 5.5% of the sample. Reading the label with the study, this specimen's time point is: week 47, end of study. A 20-mer mutant IDH1 peptide at 300 micrograms in Montanide made up each vaccine dose, which was injected subcutaneously together with topical imiquimod. Across visits V03 through V10, patients got a total of eight vaccinations, given in weeks 1, 3, 5, 7, 11, 15, 19 and 23. Donors had newly diagnosed WHO grade 3 or 4 IDH1-mutant astrocytomas with loss of nuclear ATRX. The samples were drawn from NOA16, a multicentre, single-arm, open-label phase I trial in Germany that tested a mutant IDH1 peptide vaccine in humans for the first time. Genomic DNA for TCRB sequencing was extracted from EDTA blood using the DNeasy Blood and Tissue Kit.

The chain is encoded by TRBV7-8 joined to TRBJ1-6, and 7 junction bases match TRBD1. This TCR came from a man aged 40-49 years with glioma. Some clones in this sample may be carry-over from other donors' samples. Source: peripheral blood mononuclear cells (PBMCs), taken from a glioma patient whose treatment included an IDH1 peptide vaccine. CDR3 region: CASSLAGQFRPPLHF. The bases are TGTGCCAGCAGCTTAGCGGGACAGTTTAGGCCACCCCTCCACTTT.